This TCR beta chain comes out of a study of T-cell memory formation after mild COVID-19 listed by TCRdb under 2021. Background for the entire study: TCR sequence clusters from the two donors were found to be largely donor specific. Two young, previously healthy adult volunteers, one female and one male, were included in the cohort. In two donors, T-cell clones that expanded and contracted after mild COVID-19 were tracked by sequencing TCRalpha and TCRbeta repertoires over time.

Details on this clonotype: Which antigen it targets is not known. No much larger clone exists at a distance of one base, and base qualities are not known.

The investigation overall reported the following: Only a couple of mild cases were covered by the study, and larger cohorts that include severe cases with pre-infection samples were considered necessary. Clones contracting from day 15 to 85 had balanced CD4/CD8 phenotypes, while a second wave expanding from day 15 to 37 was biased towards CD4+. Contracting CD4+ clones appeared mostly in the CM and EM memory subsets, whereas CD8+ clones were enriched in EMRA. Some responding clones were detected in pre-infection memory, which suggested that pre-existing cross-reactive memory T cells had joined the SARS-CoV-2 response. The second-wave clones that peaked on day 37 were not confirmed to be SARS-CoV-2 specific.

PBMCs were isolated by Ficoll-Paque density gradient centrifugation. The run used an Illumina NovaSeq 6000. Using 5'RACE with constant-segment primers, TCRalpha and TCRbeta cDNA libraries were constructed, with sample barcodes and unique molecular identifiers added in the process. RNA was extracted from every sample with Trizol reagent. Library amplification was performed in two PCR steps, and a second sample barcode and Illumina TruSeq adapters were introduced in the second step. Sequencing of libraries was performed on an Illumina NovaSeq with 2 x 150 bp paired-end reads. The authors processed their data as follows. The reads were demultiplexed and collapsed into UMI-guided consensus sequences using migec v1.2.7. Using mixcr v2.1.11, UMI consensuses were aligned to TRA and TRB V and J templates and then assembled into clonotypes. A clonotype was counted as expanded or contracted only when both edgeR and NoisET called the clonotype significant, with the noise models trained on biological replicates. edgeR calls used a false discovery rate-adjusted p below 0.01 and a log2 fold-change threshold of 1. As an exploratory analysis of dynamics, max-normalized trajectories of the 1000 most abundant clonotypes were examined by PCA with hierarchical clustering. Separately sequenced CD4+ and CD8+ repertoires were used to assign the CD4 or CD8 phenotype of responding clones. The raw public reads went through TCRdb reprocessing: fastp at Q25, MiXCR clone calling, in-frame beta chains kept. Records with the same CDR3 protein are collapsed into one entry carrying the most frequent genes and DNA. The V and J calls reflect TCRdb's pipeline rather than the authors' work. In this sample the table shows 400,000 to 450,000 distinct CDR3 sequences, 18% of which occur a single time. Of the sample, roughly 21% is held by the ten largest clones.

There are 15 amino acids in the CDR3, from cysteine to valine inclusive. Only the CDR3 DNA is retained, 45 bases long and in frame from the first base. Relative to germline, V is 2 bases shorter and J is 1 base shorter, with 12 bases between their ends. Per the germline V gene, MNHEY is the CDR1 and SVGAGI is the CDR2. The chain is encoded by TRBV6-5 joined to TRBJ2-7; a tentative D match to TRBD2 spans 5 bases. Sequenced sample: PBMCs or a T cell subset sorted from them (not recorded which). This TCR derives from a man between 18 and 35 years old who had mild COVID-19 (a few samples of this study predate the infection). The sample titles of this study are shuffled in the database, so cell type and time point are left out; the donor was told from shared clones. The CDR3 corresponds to CASSYAASGSYEQYV. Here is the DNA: TGTGCCAGCAGTTACGCCGCCTCGGGGTCCTACGAGCAGTACGTC.